This T cell receptor beta chain was profiled in a study of T cells expressing NK-cell markers (dated by TCRdb to 2019 to 2021). Looking at the study overall: Under ten donors provided sorted CD3+CD56+NKG2C+, CD3+CD56+NKG2C- and CD3+CD56-NKG2C+ T-cell subsets, whose TCR beta-chain repertoires were profiled. Libraries were sequenced as 2 x 150 bp reads on Illumina HiSeq 2000/2500, MiSeq or NextSeq. Among the eight sequenced donors, only one was HCMV-seronegative, while the other seven were HCMV-seropositive. Randomly selected healthy volunteers, three men and five women, were used as the eight sequenced donors.

Sequencer: Illumina HiSeq 2000. TCR beta cDNA libraries were prepared using 5'RACE template switching, which introduced a universal primer site and unique molecular identifiers. Synthesis of cDNA was primed from the TCR beta constant segment and was followed by two consecutive PCR amplification steps. Regarding the original processing steps: Reads were demultiplexed and grouped by UMI with MIGEC, and clonotypes were assembled and quantified with MiTCR. To exclude erroneous sequences, only TCR cDNA sequences supported by at least two reads were retained. Downstream repertoire analysis used the tcR package, and clonotypes were matched across fractions by CDR3 nucleotide sequence plus V segment. VDJmatch was used to annotate antigen specificity against VDJdb, with one amino acid substitution in CDR3 allowed. Once TCRdb had reprocessed the reads, it stored one entry per CDR3 protein sequence and supplied no DNA. Here the V and J calls rest on TCRdb's processing, not on the authors' analysis. The sample has about 540,000 distinct CDR3 sequences on record. Approximately 3.6% of the sample belongs to the ten largest clones.

Comment on this clonotype: Its antigen target is currently unknown.

To determine HCMV serostatus, a commercial ELISA kit was used to detect HCMV-specific IgG in serum. Ficoll density gradient centrifugation was used to isolate peripheral blood mononuclear cells from blood. Based on the germline V gene, the CDR1 and CDR2 sequences are MDHEN and SYDVKM. The CDR3 covers 18 residues, taking in both the cysteine and the phenylalanine. The nucleotide record is missing. Summary of the overall study and its limitations: Those dominant clonotypes were again the most abundant among CD3+CD56-NKG2C+ cells in a handful of donors, at about 28.3-60.1%. Whether the expanded NKG2C-expressing T cell clones were specific for HCMV antigens remained unclear. In several donors, the dominant CD3+CD56+NKG2C+ clonotypes were among the top 10 CD8+ clonotypes and accounted for roughly 1.0-8% of CD8+ T cells.

The sequence was obtained from a young man in good health. Donor details come from another sample of the same person, matched by shared clones. Sequencing input: blood T cells: a sorted CD56 or NKG2C T cell subset, CD4+ or CD8+ T cells, or bulk PBMC T cells (not recorded which). This chain is built from TRBV28 and TRBJ2-7; the D call of TRBD1 rests on TCRdb alone, since no DNA is present to check it. CDR3 reads: CASSLYKGQGAFDYEQYF. Extended through the reference TRBV28 and TRBJ2-7 proteins, this CDR3 yields the full variable domain: DVKVTQSSRYLVKRTGEKVFLECVQDMDHENMFWYRQDPGLGLRLIYFSYDVKMKEKGDIPEGYSVSREKKERFSLILESASTNQTSMYLCASSLYKGQGAFDYEQYFGPGTRLTVT.